Below, 10 T cell receptor beta chains from the same sample are listed, as sequenced in a study of cytomegalovirus exposure and HLA in healthy donors. The PCR used 60 Vbeta and 13 Jbeta primers. Produced via immunoSEQ multiplex PCR; TCRdb's table is partial and in-frame only. Of around 100,000 clones listed, approximately 70% are singletons. The source material was PBMCs. The receptor source for this set is a man under 40 in good health and CMV-seropositive.

As for this clone: At one of its ends the junction is not consistent with the germline gene, which may arise from a read error. The gene calls are TRBV10-3 and TRBJ2-1; 7 positions agree with TRBD1. Germline CDR1 and CDR2: ENHRY and SYGVKD. CDR3 length: 13 amino acids. The CDR3 DNA is TGTGCCATTAGGACAGGTACCAACAAGGAGCAGTTCTTC. Protein sequence: CAIRTGTNKEQFF.

There are a few counts of this clone. The chain couples TRBV18 to TRBJ1-1; TRBD1 is a possible D gene (5 bases). CDR3 length: 15 amino acids. CDR1 and CDR2 from the germline V gene are KGHSH and LQKENI. Trimming shortened V by 5 bases and J by 5 bases, and 18 bases separated the two germline ends. CDR3 loop: CASSSPQGGRTEAFF. The DNA of the CDR3 is TGTGCCAGCTCAAGCCCTCAGGGAGGAAGGACTGAAGCTTTCTTT.

This chain uses TRBV9 with TRBJ2-5; TRBD1 is a possible D gene (5 bases). Trimming took 4 bases from V and 2 from J, leaving 15 bases between them. Germline V gene sequence: CDR1 SGDLS, CDR2 YYNGEE. The CDR3 has 15 residues. CDR3 in DNA: TGTGCCAGCAGCTTCTCAGCAGGGTATCAAGAGACCCAGTACTTC. It yields the protein CASSFSAGYQETQYF.

V is TRBV29-1 and J is TRBJ2-7; 10 bases are shared with TRBD1. Germline V gene sequence: CDR1 SQVTM, CDR2 ANQGSEA. The V gene end was trimmed by 1 base and the J gene end by 1 base; junction bases not matched to a gene: 7. This CDR3 has 16 amino acids. CDR3 protein: CSVEGRGQGGSYEQYF. In DNA form, the CDR3 reads TGCAGCGTTGAAGGTCGTGGACAGGGGGGGTCCTACGAGCAGTACTTC.

The sample holds a few counts of this clone. This CDR3 reads CASSEYRGGETQYF. CDR3 DNA sequence: TGCGCCAGCAGTGAGTACAGGGGAGGAGAGACCCAGTACTTC. J is TRBJ2-5 and V is TRBV10-2; the D gene is possibly TRBD1 (7 bases). The germline V gene has CDR1 WSHSY and CDR2 SAAADI. Trimming shortened V by 1 base and J by 4 bases, and 10 bases separated the two germline ends. CDR3 length: 14 amino acids.

Notes on this clone: An end of the junction does not agree with germline; a read error may underlie this. The chain recombines TRBV7-7 with TRBJ2-5, with 8 bases identical to TRBD1. Germline assignment: CDR1 SSHAT and CDR2 FNYEAQ (reference sequence). CDR3 length: 15 residues. The CDR3 region has the DNA TGTGCTAGCAGCTTAGTCCCAGGGGGCGCCGAGACCCAGTACTTC. Protein product: CASSLVPGGAETQYF.

This rearrangement joins TRBV6-5 to TRBJ2-5, with TRBD2 identical over 9 bases. The CDR3 runs to 14 residues. V trimming: 8 bases; J trimming: 4 bases; junction bases outside the gene matches: 8. The germline V gene has CDR1 MNHEY and CDR2 SVGAGI. Here the CDR3 reads CASLDAGGGETQYF. In DNA form, the CDR3 reads TGTGCCAGCTTAGACGCGGGGGGGGGAGAGACCCAGTACTTC.

This sequence joins TRBV7-2 and TRBJ1-2; 7 nucleotides align to TRBD1. The CDR3 is 15 amino acids. Looked up from germline, CDR1 is SGHTA and CDR2 is FQGNSA. V lost 6 bases, J lost 7 bases, and 14 bases stayed unmatched. CDR3: CASRGDRDGVGGYTF. The DNA for the CDR3 is TGTGCCAGCAGGGGTGACAGGGACGGGGTTGGTGGCTACACCTTC. The variable domain in full, completed from reference TRBV7-2 and TRBJ1-2, reads GAGVSQSPSNKVTEKGKDVELRCDPISGHTALYWYRQSLGQGLEFLIYFQGNSAPDKSGLPSDRFSAERTGGSVSTLTIQRTQQEDSAVYLCASRGDRDGVGGYTFGSGTRLTVV.

The chain links TRBV5-1 to TRBJ2-3; no firm D call. Germline loops: CDR1 SGHRS, CDR2 YFSETQ. The ends were cut back, 2 bases at V and 0 bases at J, with 10 bases in the middle. CDR3 length: 15 amino acids. CDR3 loop: CASSFVRVSTDTQYF. The CDR3 bases are TGCGCCAGCAGCTTCGTTAGAGTGAGCACAGATACGCAGTATTTT.

As concerns this clone: One end of the junction is discordant with germline, which a read error may explain. The rearrangement joins TRBV2 to TRBJ2-4, with TRBD1 identical over 8 bases. This CDR3 spans 16 amino acids. Germline CDR1 SNHLY, CDR2 FYNNEI. CDR3 nucleotide sequence: TGTGCCAGCAGTGAATTAGGACAGGGAGCCCAAAACATTCAGTACTTC. Amino acids: CASSELGQGAQNIQYF.